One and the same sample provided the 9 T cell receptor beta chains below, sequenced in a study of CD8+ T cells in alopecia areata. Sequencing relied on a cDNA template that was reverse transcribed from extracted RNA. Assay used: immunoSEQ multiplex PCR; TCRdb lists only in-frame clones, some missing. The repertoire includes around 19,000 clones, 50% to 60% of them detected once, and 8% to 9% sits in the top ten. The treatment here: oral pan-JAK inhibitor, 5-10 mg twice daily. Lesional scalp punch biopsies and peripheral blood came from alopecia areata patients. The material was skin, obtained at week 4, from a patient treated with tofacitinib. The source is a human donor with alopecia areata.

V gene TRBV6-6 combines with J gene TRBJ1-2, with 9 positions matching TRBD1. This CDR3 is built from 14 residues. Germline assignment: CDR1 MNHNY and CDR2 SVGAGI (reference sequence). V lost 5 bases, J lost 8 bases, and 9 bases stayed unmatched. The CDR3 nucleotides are TGTGCCAGCAGTCCTCCTGGGACAGGGTACGGCTACACCTTC. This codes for CASSPPGTGYGYTF.

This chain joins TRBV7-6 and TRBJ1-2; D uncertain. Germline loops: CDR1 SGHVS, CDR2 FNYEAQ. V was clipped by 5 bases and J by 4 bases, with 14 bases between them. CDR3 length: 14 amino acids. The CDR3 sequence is CASSPIGAGYGYTF. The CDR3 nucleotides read TGTGCCAGCAGCCCGATAGGAGCAGGCTATGGCTACACCTTC. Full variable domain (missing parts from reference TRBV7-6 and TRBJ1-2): GAGVSQSPRYKVTKRGQDVALRCDPISGHVSLYWYRQALGQGPEFLTYFNYEAQQDKSGLPNDRFSAERPEGSISTLTIQRTEQRDSAMYRCASSPIGAGYGYTFGSGTRLTVV.

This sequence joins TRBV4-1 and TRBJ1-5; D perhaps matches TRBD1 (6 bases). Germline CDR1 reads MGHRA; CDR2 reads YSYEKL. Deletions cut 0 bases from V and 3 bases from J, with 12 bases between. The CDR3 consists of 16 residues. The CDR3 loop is CASSQESGQLNQPQHF. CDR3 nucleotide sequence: TGCGCCAGCAGCCAAGAATCAGGACAGCTCAATCAGCCCCAGCATTTT.

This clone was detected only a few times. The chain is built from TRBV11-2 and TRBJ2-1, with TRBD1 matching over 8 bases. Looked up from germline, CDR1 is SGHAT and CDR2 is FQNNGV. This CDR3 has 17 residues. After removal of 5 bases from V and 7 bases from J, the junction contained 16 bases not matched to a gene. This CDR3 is CASSGFSGQGSSNEQFF. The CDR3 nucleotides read TGTGCCAGCAGCGGCTTTTCCGGACAGGGTTCCTCTAATGAGCAGTTCTTC.

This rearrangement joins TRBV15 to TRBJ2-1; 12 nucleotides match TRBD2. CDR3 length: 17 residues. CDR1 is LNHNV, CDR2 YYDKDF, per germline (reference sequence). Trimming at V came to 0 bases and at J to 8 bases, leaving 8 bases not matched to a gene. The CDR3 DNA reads TGTGCCACCAGCAGAGATCTCCTAGCGGGGGGGATCGATGAGCAGTTCTTC. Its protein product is CATSRDLLAGGIDEQFF.

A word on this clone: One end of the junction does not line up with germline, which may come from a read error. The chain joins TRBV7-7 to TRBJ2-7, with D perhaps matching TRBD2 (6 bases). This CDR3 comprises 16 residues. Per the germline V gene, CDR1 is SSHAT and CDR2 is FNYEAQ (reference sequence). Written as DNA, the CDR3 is TGTGCTAGCAGCTTTGGGAACAGGAGGGGCCACTACGAGCAGTACTTC. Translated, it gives CASSFGNRRGHYEQYF.

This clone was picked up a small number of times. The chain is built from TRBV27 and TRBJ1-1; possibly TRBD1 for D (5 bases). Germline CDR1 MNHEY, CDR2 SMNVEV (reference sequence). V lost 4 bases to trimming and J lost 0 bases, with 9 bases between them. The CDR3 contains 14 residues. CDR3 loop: CASSSVGLNTEAFF. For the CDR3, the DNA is TGTGCCAGCAGTTCTGTGGGGCTGAACACTGAAGCTTTCTTT.

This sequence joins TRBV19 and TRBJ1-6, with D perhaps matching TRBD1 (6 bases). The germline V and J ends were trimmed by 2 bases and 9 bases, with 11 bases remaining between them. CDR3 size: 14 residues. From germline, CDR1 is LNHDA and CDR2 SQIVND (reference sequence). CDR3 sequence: CASSIRGGGSPLHF. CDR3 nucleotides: TGTGCCAGTAGTATACGAGGGGGAGGTTCACCCCTCCACTTT.

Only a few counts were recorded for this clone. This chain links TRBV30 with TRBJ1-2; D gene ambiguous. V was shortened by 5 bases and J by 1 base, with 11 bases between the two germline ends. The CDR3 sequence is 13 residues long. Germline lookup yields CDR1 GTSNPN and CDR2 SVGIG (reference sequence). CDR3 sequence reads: CAWVQEFNYGYTF. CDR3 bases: TGTGCCTGGGTGCAAGAGTTTAACTATGGCTACACCTTC. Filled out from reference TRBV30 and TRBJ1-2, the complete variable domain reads SQTIHQWPATLVQPVGSPLSLECTVEGTSNPNLYWYRQAAGRGLQLLFYSVGIGQISSEVPQNLSASRPQDRQFILSSKKLLLSDSGFYLCAWVQEFNYGYTFGSGTRLTVV.